The clone carrying this T cell receptor beta chain was seen a few times. What it binds is not known. TCRdb reanalysed the reads using MiXCR and keeps one entry per CDR3 protein. The sample yields 510,000 or so distinct CDR3 sequences, roughly 29% seen once. The data derive from a study of T cell repertoires in cytomegalovirus infection. Overall study context: CMV infection and matching HLA type were both indicated by public TCR beta signatures.

The CDR3 has 11 amino acids. V was shortened by 4 bases and J by 4 bases, with 6 bases between the two germline ends. Germline loops: CDR1 GTSNPN, CDR2 SVGIG (reference sequence). General study findings and limits: Frequencies of public TCR beta families were cumulated, and this identified carriers of CMV plus the relevant HLA. HLA-C-restricted CMV-specific TCR beta clonotypes were dominant in the ex vivo response.

The J gene is TRBJ2-3, the V gene TRBV30; D gene uncertain. The TCR sequence derives from a human donor in good health (CMV status not recorded). Some clones in this sample may be carry-over from other donors' samples. The specimen was PBMCs. This chain's CDR3 is CAWMLADTQYF. The CDR3 DNA sequence: TGTGCCTGGATGCTCGCAGATACGCAGTATTTT.